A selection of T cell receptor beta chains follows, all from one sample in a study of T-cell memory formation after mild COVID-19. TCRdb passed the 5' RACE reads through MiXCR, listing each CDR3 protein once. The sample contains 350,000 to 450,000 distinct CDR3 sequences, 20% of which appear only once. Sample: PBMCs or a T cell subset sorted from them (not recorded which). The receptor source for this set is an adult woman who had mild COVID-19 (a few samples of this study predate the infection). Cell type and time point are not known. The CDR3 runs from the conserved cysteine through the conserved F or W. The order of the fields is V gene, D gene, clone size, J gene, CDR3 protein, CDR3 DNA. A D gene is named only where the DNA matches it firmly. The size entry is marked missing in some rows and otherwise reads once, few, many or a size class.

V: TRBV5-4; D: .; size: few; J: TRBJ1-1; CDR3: CASSLVGNSDTEAFF; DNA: TGTGCCAGCAGCTTGGTCGGGAATTCGGACACTGAAGCTTTCTTT
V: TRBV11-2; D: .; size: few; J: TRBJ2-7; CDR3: CASSLSLSRYTYEQYF; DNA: TGTGCCAGCAGCTTAAGTTTGTCACGCTACACCTACGAGCAGTACTTC
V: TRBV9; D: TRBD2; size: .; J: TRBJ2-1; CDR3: CASSISGSSYNEQFF; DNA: TGTGCCAGCAGCATCAGCGGGAGCTCCTACAATGAGCAGTTCTTC
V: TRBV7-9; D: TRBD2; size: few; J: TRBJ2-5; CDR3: CASSTRTSGRAGETQYF; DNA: TGTGCCAGCAGCACAAGGACTAGCGGGAGGGCAGGAGAGACCCAGTACTTC
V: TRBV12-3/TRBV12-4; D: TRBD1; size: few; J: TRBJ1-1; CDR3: CASSLGQLLNTEAFF; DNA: TGTGCCAGCAGCCTGGGACAGCTATTGAACACTGAAGCTTTCTTT
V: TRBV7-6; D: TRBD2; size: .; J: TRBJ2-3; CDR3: CASSLPSGGAGTTDTQYF; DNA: TGTGCCAGCAGCTTACCTAGCGGGGGGGCCGGTACAACAGATACGCAGTATTTT
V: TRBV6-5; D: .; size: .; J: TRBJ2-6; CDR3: CASRLDSSGANVLTF; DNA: TGTGCCAGCAGACTGGACAGCTCTGGGGCCAACGTCCTGACTTTC
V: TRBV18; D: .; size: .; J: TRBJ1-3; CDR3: CASSPPGSPGNTIYF; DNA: TGTGCCAGCTCACCACCCGGCAGCCCTGGAAACACCATATATTTT
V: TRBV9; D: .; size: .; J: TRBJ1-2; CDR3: CASSTDREGGYTF; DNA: TGTGCCAGCAGCACCGACAGAGAAGGAGGCTACACCTTC
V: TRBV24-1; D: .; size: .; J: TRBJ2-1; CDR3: CATSDILDSYNEQFF; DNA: TGTGCCACCAGTGATATATTGGACAGTTACAATGAGCAGTTCTTC
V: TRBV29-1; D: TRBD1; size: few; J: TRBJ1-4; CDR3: CSGRTGQGEKLFF; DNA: TGCAGCGGGCGGACAGGTCAAGGGGAAAAACTGTTTTTT
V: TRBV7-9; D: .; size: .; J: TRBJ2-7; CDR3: CASSLVTVEGAPYEQYF; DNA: TGTGCCAGCAGCTTAGTCACAGTGGAGGGGGCCCCCTACGAGCAGTACTTC
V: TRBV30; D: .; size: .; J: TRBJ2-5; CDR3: CAWRKQGSEETQYF; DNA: TGTGCCTGGAGGAAACAGGGTAGTGAGGAGACCCAGTACTTC
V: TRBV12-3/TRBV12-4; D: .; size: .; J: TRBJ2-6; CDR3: CASSLRDSGHSGANVLTF; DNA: TGTGCCAGCAGCCTCCGGGACTCCGGACACTCTGGGGCCAACGTCCTGACTTTC
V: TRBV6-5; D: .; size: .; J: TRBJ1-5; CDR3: CASSDHSRGSGQPQHF; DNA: TGTGCCAGCAGTGACCACTCACGGGGTTCGGGTCAGCCCCAGCATTTT
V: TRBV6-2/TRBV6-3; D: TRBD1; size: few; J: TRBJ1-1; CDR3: CASSYSGDRGLNTEAFF; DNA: TGTGCCAGCAGTTACTCGGGGGACAGGGGCCTTAACACTGAAGCTTTCTTT
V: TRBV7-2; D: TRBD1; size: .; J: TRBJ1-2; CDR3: CASSHDRGSGYTF; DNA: TGTGCCAGCAGCCATGACAGGGGGAGTGGCTACACCTTC
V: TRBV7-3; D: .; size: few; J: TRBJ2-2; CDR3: CASSLTPSSGELFF; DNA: TGTGCCAGCAGCTTAACGCCGTCCTCGGGGGAGCTGTTTTTT
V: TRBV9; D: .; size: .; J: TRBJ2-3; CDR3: CASSPEYARGLTDTQYF; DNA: TGTGCCAGCAGCCCAGAGTATGCGCGGGGCCTCACAGATACGCAGTATTTT
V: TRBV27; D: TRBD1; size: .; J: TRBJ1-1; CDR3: CASRSTGGPTEAFF; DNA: TGTGCCAGCAGAAGTACAGGGGGCCCCACTGAAGCTTTCTTT
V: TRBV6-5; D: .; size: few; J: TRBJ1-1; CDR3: CASRKGGSTEAFF; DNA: TGTGCCAGCAGAAAAGGAGGGTCCACTGAAGCTTTCTTT
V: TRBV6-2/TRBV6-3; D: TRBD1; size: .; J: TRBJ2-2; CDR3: CASSYRQGVPNTGELFF; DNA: TGTGCCAGCAGTTACAGGCAGGGGGTCCCAAACACCGGGGAGCTGTTTTTT
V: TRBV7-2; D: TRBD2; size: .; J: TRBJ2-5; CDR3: CASSPGGSRETQYF; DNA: TGTGCCAGCAGCCCCGGCGGGAGTAGGGAGACCCAGTACTTC
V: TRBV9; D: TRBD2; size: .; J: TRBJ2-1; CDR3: CASSVGLAGGSYNEQFF; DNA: TGTGCCAGCAGCGTAGGACTAGCGGGAGGCTCCTACAATGAGCAGTTCTTC
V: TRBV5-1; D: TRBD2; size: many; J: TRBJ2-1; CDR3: CASSLLAGNNEQFF; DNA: TGCGCCAGCAGCTTGCTAGCGGGAAACAATGAGCAGTTCTTC
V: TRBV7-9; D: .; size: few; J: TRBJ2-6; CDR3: CATPLGANVLTF; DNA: TGTGCCACCCCGCTTGGGGCCAACGTCCTGACTTTC
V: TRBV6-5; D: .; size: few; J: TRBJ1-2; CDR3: CASSYSAGAAAYGYTF; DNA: TGTGCCAGCAGTTACTCGGCGGGGGCCGCGGCCTATGGCTACACCTTC
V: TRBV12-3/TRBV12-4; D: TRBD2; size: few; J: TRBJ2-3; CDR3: CASSLLWTSGYTDTQYF; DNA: TGTGCCAGCAGTTTACTTTGGACTAGCGGTTACACAGATACGCAGTATTTT
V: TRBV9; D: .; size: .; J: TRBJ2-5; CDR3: CASSVRGGRETQYF; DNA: TGTGCCAGCAGCGTACGTGGGGGGAGAGAGACCCAGTACTTC
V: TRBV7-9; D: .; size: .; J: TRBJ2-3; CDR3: CASTNQNTQYF; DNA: TGTGCCAGCACCAACCAAAATACGCAGTATTTT
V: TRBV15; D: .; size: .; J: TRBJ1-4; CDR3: CATSRQGKANEKLFF; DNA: TGTGCCACCAGCAGACAGGGGAAGGCTAATGAAAAACTGTTTTTT
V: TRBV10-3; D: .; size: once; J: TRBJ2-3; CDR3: CAISESRGNTDTQYF; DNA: TGTGCCATCAGTGAGTCTCGGGGGAACACAGATACGCAGTATTTT
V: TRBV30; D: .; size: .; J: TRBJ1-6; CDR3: CAWSVITGNSPLHF; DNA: TGTGCCTGGAGTGTCATAACGGGGAATTCACCCCTCCACTTT
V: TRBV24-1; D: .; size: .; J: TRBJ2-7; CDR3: CATSDGTLEQYF; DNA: TGTGCCACCAGTGATGGGACTCTCGAACAGTACTTC
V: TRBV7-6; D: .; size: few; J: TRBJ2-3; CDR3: CASSLLGSSTDTQYF; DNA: TGTGCCAGCAGCTTGTTAGGTTCTAGCACAGATACGCAGTATTTT
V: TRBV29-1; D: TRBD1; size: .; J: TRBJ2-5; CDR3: CSVEKGQKETQYF; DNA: TGCAGCGTTGAAAAGGGACAGAAAGAGACCCAGTACTTC
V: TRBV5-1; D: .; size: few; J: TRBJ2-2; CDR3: CASSLDGSNTGELFF; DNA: TGCGCCAGCAGCTTGGACGGATCGAACACCGGGGAGCTGTTTTTT
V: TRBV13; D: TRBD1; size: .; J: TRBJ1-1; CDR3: CASSYPGGWATEAFF; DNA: TGTGCCAGCAGCTATCCAGGGGGCTGGGCCACTGAAGCTTTCTTT
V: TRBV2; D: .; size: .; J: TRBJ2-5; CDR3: CASSEVSRQYF; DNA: TGTGCCAGCAGTGAAGTGTCACGCCAGTACTTC
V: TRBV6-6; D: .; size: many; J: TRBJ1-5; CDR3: CASRSKSGPAGQPQHF; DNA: TGTGCCAGCAGATCCAAATCGGGGCCTGCCGGACAGCCCCAGCATTTT
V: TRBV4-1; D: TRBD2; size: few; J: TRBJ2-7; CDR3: CASSPDPLAGGFYEQYF; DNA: TGCGCCAGCAGCCCAGATCCCTTAGCGGGGGGATTCTACGAGCAGTACTTC
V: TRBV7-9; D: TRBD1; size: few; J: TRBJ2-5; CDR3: CASNHDRAGETQYF; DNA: TGTGCCAGCAATCACGACAGGGCCGGAGAGACCCAGTACTTC
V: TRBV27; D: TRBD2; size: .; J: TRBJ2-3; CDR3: CASSSTGGSLFTDTQYF; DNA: TGTGCCAGCAGTTCCACGGGGGGGTCCCTTTTCACAGATACGCAGTATTTT
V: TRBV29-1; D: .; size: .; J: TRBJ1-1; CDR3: CSVERGPGDTEAFF; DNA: TGCAGCGTTGAAAGGGGACCCGGCGACACTGAAGCTTTCTTT
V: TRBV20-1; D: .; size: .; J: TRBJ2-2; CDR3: CSARDLAGLTGELFF; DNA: TGCAGTGCTAGAGATTTGGCGGGTCTTACCGGGGAGCTGTTTTTT
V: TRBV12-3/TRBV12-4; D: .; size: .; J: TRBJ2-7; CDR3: CASSLQGFYYEQYF; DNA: TGTGCCAGCAGTTTGCAGGGGTTTTACTACGAGCAGTACTTC
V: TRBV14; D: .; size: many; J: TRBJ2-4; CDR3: CASSPGQGGVLRNIQYF; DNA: TGTGCCAGCAGCCCAGGACAGGGAGGGGTTCTTAGAAACATTCAGTACTTC
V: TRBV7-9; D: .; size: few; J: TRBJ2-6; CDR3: CASSPGLSSGANVLTF; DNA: TGTGCCAGCAGCCCGGGACTGAGCTCTGGGGCCAACGTCCTGACTTTC
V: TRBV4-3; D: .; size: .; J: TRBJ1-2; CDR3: CASSQRGRTNYGYTF; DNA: TGCGCCAGCAGCCAACGGGGCCGGACTAACTATGGCTACACCTTC
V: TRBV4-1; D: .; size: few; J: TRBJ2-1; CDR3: CASSQTRGEEQFF; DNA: TGCGCCAGCAGCCAAACTAGGGGGGAAGAGCAGTTCTTC
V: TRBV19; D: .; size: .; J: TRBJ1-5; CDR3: CASSIRSGVQPQHF; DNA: TGTGCCAGTAGTATCAGGTCAGGGGTTCAGCCCCAGCATTTT
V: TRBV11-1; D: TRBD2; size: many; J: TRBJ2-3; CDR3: CASSSSGGTDTQYF; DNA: TGTGCCAGCAGCTCTAGCGGGGGGACAGATACGCAGTATTTT
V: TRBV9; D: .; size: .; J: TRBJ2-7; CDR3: CASSVASDPGLYEQYF; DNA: TGTGCCAGCAGCGTAGCATCCGATCCAGGGCTCTACGAGCAGTACTTC